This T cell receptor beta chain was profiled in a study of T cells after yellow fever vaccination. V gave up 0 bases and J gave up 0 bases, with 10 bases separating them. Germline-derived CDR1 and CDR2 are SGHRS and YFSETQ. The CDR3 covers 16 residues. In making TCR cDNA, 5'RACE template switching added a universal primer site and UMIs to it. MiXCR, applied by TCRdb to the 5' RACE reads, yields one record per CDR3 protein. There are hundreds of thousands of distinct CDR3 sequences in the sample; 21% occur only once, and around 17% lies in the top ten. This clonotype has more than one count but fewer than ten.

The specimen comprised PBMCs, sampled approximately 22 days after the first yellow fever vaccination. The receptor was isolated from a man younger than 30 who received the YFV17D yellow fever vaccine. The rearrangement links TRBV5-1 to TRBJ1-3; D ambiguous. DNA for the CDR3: TGCGCCAGCAGCTTGGCACCGCCCGGCTCTGGAAACACCATATATTTT. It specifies CASSLAPPGSGNTIYF.